This TCR beta chain originates from a study of blood T cell repertoires in COVID-19. J gave up 0 bases and V 5 bases, and 3 bases lay outside the gene matches. In germline, CDR1 is SGHTA, CDR2 FQGTGA. CDR3 length equals 15 residues. How the authors handled the data: Reference gene primers were amplified, and this amplification served to estimate nucleated cell counts. The method was immunoSEQ multiplex PCR; TCRdb's version includes in-frame clones alone and lacks a portion of them. V and J calls plus clone size are reproduced from that table; the DNA served to infer D and trimming. The sample contains 93,000 or so clones, roughly nine tenths of which appear only once.

Sequencing was carried out using peripheral blood. The clonotype was recovered from a woman older than 75 in a cohort sampled during active COVID-19. V is TRBV7-3 and J is TRBJ2-1; 8 nucleotides match TRBD1. CDR3 region: CASSGTGGSYNEQFF. CDR3 DNA sequence: TGTGCCAGCAGCGGAACAGGGGGCTCCTACAATGAGCAGTTCTTC.